The present entry profiles one TCR beta chain with its context. TCRdb keeps only in-frame clones here, not all; method: immunoSEQ multiplex PCR. This sample has approximately 89,000 clones, with more than 70% found just once. Germline assignment: CDR1 SGHVS and CDR2 FNYEAQ. V dropped 2 bases and J dropped 3 bases, with 10 bases sitting between them. This CDR3 spans 14 amino acids. The entry originates in a study of blood T cell repertoires in COVID-19. About the research overall: In each case, the material was cDNA or gDNA derived from T cells, B-cell-depleted T cells, or PBMCs.

J is TRBJ1-1 and V is TRBV7-6; a weak D match, TRBD1 (5 bases). The sequence came from a man between 65 and 80 years old with acute or convalescent COVID-19. Sequenced input: peripheral blood. The CDR3 spells CASSLRRGDTEAFF. In nucleotides, the CDR3 is TGTGCCAGCAGCTTACGGCGGGGCGACACTGAAGCTTTCTTT.